What follows are 13 T cell receptor beta chains derived from one specimen sequenced in a study of Tregs in tolerant kidney transplant recipients (dated by TCRdb to between 2017 and 2020). The label giving this sample's time point can be read as: blood sample drawn before combined kidney and bone marrow transplant. Libraries came from the immunoSEQ multiplex PCR assay. In TCRdb, the immuneACCESS table is reduced to in-frame sequences with V and J assigned. These tables do not hold every clone; where another copy was compared, an unresolved V gene accounts for under half, and the others remain unexplained. This specimen's table enumerates tens of thousands of clones. The ten largest clones capture roughly 0.93% of the sample. The sequences come from CD4+ T cells from blood, collected before the transplant. These receptors were obtained from a human donor who received a combined kidney and bone marrow transplant.

In regard to this clone: The observed sequence ends 3 residues before the CDR3 terminus, with the missing tail filled in from the germline J gene. The V gene is TRBV20-1, the J gene TRBJ1-6, with D tentatively TRBD1 (5 bases). CDR1 is DFQATT and CDR2 is SNEGSKA in the germline V gene (reference sequence). V lost 6 bases, J lost 6 bases, and 15 bases lay in between. This CDR3 comprises 14 residues. The sequenced CDR3 bases are TGCAGTGCGAGCGGGACGGCCTCTAATTCACCC. This gives the protein CSASGTASNSP. The complete CDR3 protein is CSASGTASNSPLHF.

Turning to this clone: Sequencing ends 3 residues short of the CDR3 end; the germline J gene provides the rest. This chain joins TRBV18 and TRBJ2-7, with a weak D call TRBD1 (6 bases). V lost 5 bases to trimming and J lost 0 bases, with 17 bases between them. Germline values: CDR1 KGHSH, CDR2 LQKENI. This CDR3 has 16 residues. The CDR3 DNA, read in part, is TGTGCCAGCTCATCATCACAGGGTCCTCGCTCCTACGAG. Its translation: CASSSSQGPRSYE. The CDR3 in full is CASSSSQGPRSYEQYF.

About this clone: Sequencing ends 3 residues short of the CDR3 end; the germline J gene provides the rest. This chain joins TRBV2 and TRBJ1-1, with D perhaps matching TRBD1 (6 bases). Germline CDR1 and CDR2: SNHLY and FYNNEI. This CDR3 spans 13 amino acids. The CDR3 bases that were read are TGTGCCAGCAGCCCCCTGGGGGGGCGGGAA. Protein: CASSPLGGRE. Given in full, the CDR3 is CASSPLGGREAFF.

A remark on this clone: The read finishes 3 residues shy of the CDR3 end, and the germline J gene is used to complete it. The gene calls are TRBV18 and TRBJ2-5; a possible D gene is TRBD2 (5 bases). This CDR3 spans 14 amino acids. CDR1 KGHSH and CDR2 LQKENI come from the germline V gene. V lost 2 bases and J 3 bases, leaving 10 bases between the germline ends. The DNA read from the CDR3 is TGTGCCAGCTCACCAGGCGGACTTAAAGAGACC. It specifies CASSPGGLKET. The full CDR3 protein is CASSPGGLKETQYF.

CDR3 in amino acids: CASSSRGDNEQFF. CDR3 DNA (partial): TGTGCCAGCAGTTCCCGAGGTGACAATGAG. J is TRBJ2-1 and V is TRBV6-2 or TRBV6-3; D is uncertain. The CDR3 end lies 3 residues beyond the end of the read and is filled in from the germline J gene. The germline V gene has CDR1 MNHEY and CDR2 SVGEGT. The CDR3 has 13 residues. Trimming took 4 bases from V and 5 from J, leaving 9 bases between them.

With respect to this clone: The CDR3 is cut off 3 residues early in the read; its end comes from the germline J gene. V usage is TRBV20-1 and J usage is TRBJ2-3; D not resolved. The CDR3 has 13 amino acids. Between the trimmed V and J ends, which lost 6 bases and 6 bases, there was a span of 16 bases. Germline CDR1 reads DFQATT; CDR2 reads SNEGSKA (reference sequence). Incomplete CDR3 DNA: TGCAGTGCCCCTACCCCTTCATCGGATACG. Translated, it gives CSAPTPSSDT. The full CDR3 reads CSAPTPSSDTQYF.

With regard to this clone: Other DNA sequences in this sample translate to the same CDR3. Incomplete CDR3 DNA: TGTGCCTGGAGGAGGGGTTTTAACACTGAA. It codes for CAWRRGFNTE. The full-length CDR3 reads as CAWRRGFNTEAFF. The chain is built from TRBV30 and TRBJ1-1; D is perhaps TRBD1 (5 bases). The CDR3 end falls 3 residues outside the read, so it is completed with the germline J gene. The CDR3 is made up of 13 amino acids. V dropped 3 bases and J dropped 2 bases, with 10 bases sitting between them. The germline gives CDR1 GTSNPN, CDR2 SVGIG (reference sequence).

On this clone itself: Read data end 3 residues before the CDR3 end; the end is taken from the germline J gene. J is TRBJ2-3 and V is TRBV19; the match to TRBD2 covers 7 bases. CDR1 is LNHDA, CDR2 SQIVND, per germline (reference sequence). V shed 3 bases, J shed 5 bases, and the junction held 5 bases outside the gene matches. The CDR3 covers 14 residues. The CDR3 spells CASSMEVAGDTQYF. The DNA read from the CDR3 is TGTGCCAGTAGTATGGAAGTAGCGGGAGATACG.

Of note for this clone: The CDR3 end is not reached by the read, which stops 3 residues before it; the germline J gene fills it in. This chain links TRBV19 with TRBJ2-1; D is ambiguous. Germline CDR1 and CDR2: LNHDA and SQIVND (reference sequence). The length of the CDR3 is 11 residues. The ends were cut back, 5 bases at V and 3 bases at J, with 2 bases in the middle. Incomplete CDR3 DNA: TGTGCCAGTAGTCGCTACAATGAG. This translates into CASSRYNE. From start to end, the CDR3 is CASSRYNEQFF.

Concerning this clone: The read terminates 3 residues ahead of where the CDR3 ends, so the germline J gene completes it. V gene TRBV18 combines with J gene TRBJ2-7; D is ambiguous. The CDR3 consists of 13 residues. Trimming removed 6 bases from V and 0 bases from J, with 9 bases in between. From germline, CDR1 is KGHSH and CDR2 LQKENI. The DNA read from the CDR3 is TGTGCCAGCTCGACCGGGTCCTCCTACGAG. It is translated as CASSTGSSYE. The full-length CDR3 reads as CASSTGSSYEQYF.

For this clone: The sequenced fragment ends 3 residues before the CDR3 boundary, so the rest is inferred from the germline J gene. The chain uses TRBV7-9 and TRBJ1-6; 8 bases agree with TRBD1. This CDR3 is 15 amino acids long. V was clipped by 5 bases and J by 10 bases; unmatched bases: 10. Germline-derived CDR1 and CDR2 are SEHNR and FQNEAQ (reference sequence). The CDR3 is CASSPGQGSGSPLHF. CDR3 bases read: TGTGCCAGCAGCCCCGGACAGGGATCGGGATCACCC.

Remarks on this clone: The read terminates 3 residues ahead of where the CDR3 ends, so the germline J gene completes it. The J gene is TRBJ2-2, the V gene TRBV7-3, with D tentatively TRBD2 (5 bases). The germline V gene encodes CDR1 SGHTA and CDR2 FQGTGA. Between the trimmed V and J ends, which lost 5 bases and 2 bases, there was a span of 9 bases. The CDR3 consists of 14 residues. The CDR3 spells CASSLGLNTGELFF. The part of the CDR3 DNA that was read is TGTGCCAGCAGCCTTGGACTCAACACCGGGGAG.

Turning to this clone: The read ends 3 residues shy of where the CDR3 ends; the end is completed using the germline J gene. The V and J genes are TRBV18 and TRBJ2-5, with 7 positions matching TRBD1. V lost 4 bases to trimming and J lost 1 base; unmatched junction nucleotides: 0. The CDR3 extends over 13 amino acids. Per germline, CDR1 KGHSH and CDR2 LQKENI. CDR3 DNA, as far as it was read: TGTGCCAGCTCACGACAGGGCCAAGAGACC. It codes for CASSRQGQET. The whole CDR3 region reads CASSRQGQETQYF.